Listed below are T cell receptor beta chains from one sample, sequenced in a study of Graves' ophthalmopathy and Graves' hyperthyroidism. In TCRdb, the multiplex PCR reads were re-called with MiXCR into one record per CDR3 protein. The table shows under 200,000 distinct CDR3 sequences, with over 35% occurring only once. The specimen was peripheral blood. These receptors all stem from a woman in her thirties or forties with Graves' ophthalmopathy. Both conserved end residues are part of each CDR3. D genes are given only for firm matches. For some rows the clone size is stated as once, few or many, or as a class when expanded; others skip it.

CDR3 protein: CASRELAVSSYEQYF
CDR3 DNA: TGTGCCAGCAGAGAACTGGCGGTCAGCTCCTACGAGCAGTACTTC
J gene: TRBJ2-7
V gene: TRBV28
D gene: -
clone size: many

CDR3 protein: CSAPRNRGGQYF
CDR3 DNA: TGCAGTGCTCCACGTAATAGGGGCGGGCAGTACTTC
J gene: TRBJ2-7
V gene: TRBV20-1
D gene: -
clone size: many

CDR3 protein: CAWSHGGQSYEQYF
CDR3 DNA: TGTGCCTGGAGTCATGGGGGGCAGTCCTACGAGCAGTACTTC
J gene: TRBJ2-7
V gene: TRBV30
D gene: -
clone size: -

CDR3 protein: CSARDRHTEAFF
CDR3 DNA: TGCAGTGCTAGAGACAGGCACACTGAAGCTTTCTTT
J gene: TRBJ1-1
V gene: TRBV20-1
D gene: -
clone size: many

CDR3 protein: CASSLDRSEAFF
CDR3 DNA: TGTGCCAGCAGTCTTGACAGGTCGGAAGCTTTCTTT
J gene: TRBJ1-1
V gene: TRBV28
D gene: -
clone size: many

CDR3 protein: CASSPFEGPGNSPLHF
CDR3 DNA: TGTGCCAGCAGTCCATTTGAGGGCCCTGGGAATTCACCCCTCCACTTT
J gene: TRBJ1-6
V gene: TRBV6-1
D gene: -
clone size: once

CDR3 protein: CASSFGGNLYGYTF
CDR3 DNA: TGTGCCAGCAGCTTCGGGGGTAATCTGTATGGCTACACCTTC
J gene: TRBJ1-2
V gene: TRBV5-8
D gene: -
clone size: many

CDR3 protein: CASSLGPGPGGYEQYF
CDR3 DNA: TGTGCCAGCAGCTTAGGGCCGGGACCAGGGGGCTACGAGCAGTACTTC
J gene: TRBJ2-7
V gene: TRBV7-2
D gene: TRBD1
clone size: -

CDR3 protein: CASGSEARYGYTF
CDR3 DNA: TGTGCCAGCGGAAGTGAGGCGCGGTACGGCTACACCTTC
J gene: TRBJ1-2
V gene: TRBV6-1
D gene: -
clone size: -

CDR3 protein: CASSLRQGLSSYEQYF
CDR3 DNA: TGCGCCAGCAGCCTTCGACAGGGCTTGAGCTCCTACGAGCAGTACTTC
J gene: TRBJ2-7
V gene: TRBV5-1
D gene: TRBD1
clone size: many

CDR3 protein: CSASLGLAENKNPYEQYF
CDR3 DNA: TGCAGTGCTAGTTTGGGACTAGCGGAAAACAAAAACCCCTACGAGCAGTACTTC
J gene: TRBJ2-7
V gene: TRBV20-1
D gene: TRBD2
clone size: many

CDR3 protein: CASRRNRGRETQYF
CDR3 DNA: TGTGCCAGCAGACGGAACAGGGGGCGAGAGACCCAGTACTTC
J gene: TRBJ2-5
V gene: TRBV6-5
D gene: TRBD1
clone size: many

CDR3 protein: CASSYPSRGRWGYTF
CDR3 DNA: TGTGCCAGCAGTTACCCGTCCAGGGGGCGATGGGGCTACACCTTC
J gene: TRBJ1-2
V gene: TRBV6-2/TRBV6-3
D gene: TRBD1
clone size: -

CDR3 protein: CASSPRGGGRQETQYF
CDR3 DNA: TGTGCCAGCAGCCCGCGGGGCGGGGGGCGTCAAGAGACCCAGTACTTC
J gene: TRBJ2-5
V gene: TRBV5-6
D gene: TRBD2
clone size: many

CDR3 protein: CASSEDLALGQGSPLHF
CDR3 DNA: TGTGCCAGCAGTGAAGATCTTGCTCTTGGACAGGGTTCACCCCTCCACTTT
J gene: TRBJ1-6
V gene: TRBV6-1
D gene: TRBD1
clone size: many

CDR3 protein: CASAGNTGELFF
CDR3 DNA: TGTGCCAGCGCAGGGAACACCGGGGAGCTGTTTTTT
J gene: TRBJ2-2
V gene: TRBV12-3/TRBV12-4
D gene: -
clone size: -

CDR3 protein: CASSFGRVQYEQYF
CDR3 DNA: TGTGCCAGCAGTTTTGGCAGGGTTCAATACGAGCAGTACTTC
J gene: TRBJ2-7
V gene: TRBV12-3/TRBV12-4
D gene: -
clone size: many

CDR3 protein: CASSLEWGTSGYEQYF
CDR3 DNA: TGTGCCAGCAGCTTAGAATGGGGGACTAGCGGCTACGAGCAGTACTTC
J gene: TRBJ2-7
V gene: TRBV11-2
D gene: TRBD2
clone size: many

CDR3 protein: CASSVGPRDYEQYF
CDR3 DNA: TGTGCCAGCAGCGTAGGCCCCAGGGATTACGAGCAGTACTTC
J gene: TRBJ2-7
V gene: TRBV9
D gene: -
clone size: -

CDR3 protein: CASSDRARNQPQHF
CDR3 DNA: TGTGCCAGCAGTGACAGGGCACGCAATCAGCCCCAGCATTTT
J gene: TRBJ1-5
V gene: TRBV12-3/TRBV12-4
D gene: TRBD1
clone size: few

CDR3 protein: CASSTLDRFGYGYTF
CDR3 DNA: TGTGCCAGCAGTACCCTCGACCGCTTTGGCTATGGCTACACCTTC
J gene: TRBJ1-2
V gene: TRBV6-1
D gene: -
clone size: -

CDR3 protein: CASSLVQGGTEAFF
CDR3 DNA: TGTGCCAGCAGCTTAGTGCAGGGAGGCACTGAAGCTTTCTTT
J gene: TRBJ1-1
V gene: TRBV11-3
D gene: -
clone size: -

CDR3 protein: CAWGTGVDTGELFF
CDR3 DNA: TGTGCCTGGGGGACAGGGGTCGACACCGGGGAGCTGTTTTTT
J gene: TRBJ2-2
V gene: TRBV30
D gene: TRBD1
clone size: -

CDR3 protein: CASSLGFISYEQYF
CDR3 DNA: TGTGCCAGCAGCTTAGGCTTCATCTCCTACGAGCAGTACTTC
J gene: TRBJ2-7
V gene: TRBV7-2
D gene: -
clone size: few

CDR3 protein: CASSLFQLAAETQYF
CDR3 DNA: TGTGCCAGCAGTTTATTTCAACTAGCGGCGGAGACCCAGTACTTC
J gene: TRBJ2-5
V gene: TRBV28
D gene: TRBD2
clone size: -

CDR3 protein: CASTGTSGVTQYF
CDR3 DNA: TGTGCCAGCACCGGGACTAGCGGGGTGACCCAGTACTTC
J gene: TRBJ2-5
V gene: TRBV11-3
D gene: TRBD2
clone size: many

CDR3 protein: CASSLDGVNQPQHF
CDR3 DNA: TGTGCCAGCAGTTTAGATGGGGTAAATCAGCCCCAGCATTTT
J gene: TRBJ1-5
V gene: TRBV12-3/TRBV12-4
D gene: -
clone size: many

CDR3 protein: CASSLEQGSSNEAFF
CDR3 DNA: TGTGCCAGCTCACTCGAACAGGGTAGTTCAAATGAAGCTTTCTTT
J gene: TRBJ1-1
V gene: TRBV18
D gene: -
clone size: many

CDR3 protein: CASSPRTGRTEAFF
CDR3 DNA: TGCGCCAGCAGCCCGAGGACAGGGAGGACTGAAGCTTTCTTT
J gene: TRBJ1-1
V gene: TRBV5-1
D gene: TRBD1
clone size: -

CDR3 protein: CAWSGIVGQAGQESSYNSPLHF
CDR3 DNA: TGTGCCTGGAGTGGAATCGTAGGACAGGCTGGGCAAGAAAGCTCCTATAATTCACCCCTCCACTTT
J gene: TRBJ1-6
V gene: TRBV30
D gene: TRBD1
clone size: many

CDR3 protein: CASRGGQGELWDDSYEQYF
CDR3 DNA: TGTGCCAGCAGGGGCGGACAGGGGGAATTGTGGGATGACTCCTACGAGCAGTACTTC
J gene: TRBJ2-7
V gene: TRBV12-3/TRBV12-4
D gene: TRBD1
clone size: -

CDR3 protein: CASSFAAAGELFF
CDR3 DNA: TGTGCCAGCAGTTTCGCGGCTGCCGGGGAGCTGTTTTTT
J gene: TRBJ2-2
V gene: TRBV28
D gene: -
clone size: few

CDR3 protein: CASRTGVWVTEAFF
CDR3 DNA: TGTGCCAGTAGGACAGGGGTTTGGGTAACTGAAGCTTTCTTT
J gene: TRBJ1-1
V gene: TRBV19
D gene: TRBD1
clone size: many

CDR3 protein: CASRQGRTTSNTGELFF
CDR3 DNA: TGTGCCAGCAGACAGGGACGGACCACATCGAACACCGGGGAGCTGTTTTTT
J gene: TRBJ2-2
V gene: TRBV11-1
D gene: -
clone size: many

CDR3 protein: CASSPQVYGYTF
CDR3 DNA: TGTGCCAGCAGCCCCCAGGTATATGGCTACACCTTC
J gene: TRBJ1-2
V gene: TRBV28
D gene: -
clone size: many

CDR3 protein: CASSHKRPPGNTIYF
CDR3 DNA: TGTGCCAGCAGCCACAAAAGACCACCCGGAAACACCATATATTTT
J gene: TRBJ1-3
V gene: TRBV12-3/TRBV12-4
D gene: -
clone size: many

CDR3 protein: CASSFESGGRFFSAVTEAFF
CDR3 DNA: TGTGCCAGCAGTTTTGAGTCGGGGGGCCGATTTTTTAGTGCTGTCACTGAAGCTTTCTTT
J gene: TRBJ1-1
V gene: TRBV27
D gene: -
clone size: many

CDR3 protein: CASGLAALYEQYF
CDR3 DNA: TGTGCCAGTGGACTAGCGGCTTTATACGAGCAGTACTTC
J gene: TRBJ2-7
V gene: TRBV6-1
D gene: TRBD2
clone size: -

CDR3 protein: CASSYEGHQPQHF
CDR3 DNA: TGTGCCAGCAGTTATGAGGGTCATCAGCCCCAGCATTTT
J gene: TRBJ1-5
V gene: TRBV6-2/TRBV6-3
D gene: -
clone size: few

CDR3 protein: CASSGTSGGAEETQYF
CDR3 DNA: TGTGCCAGCAGCGGGACTAGCGGGGGGGCCGAAGAGACCCAGTACTTC
J gene: TRBJ2-5
V gene: TRBV11-2
D gene: TRBD2
clone size: many

CDR3 protein: CASSLIAANTEAFF
CDR3 DNA: TGTGCCAGCAGTTTAATAGCGGCGAACACTGAAGCTTTCTTT
J gene: TRBJ1-1
V gene: TRBV12-3/TRBV12-4
D gene: -
clone size: many

CDR3 protein: CASSSPAAISYGYTF
CDR3 DNA: TGTGCCAGTAGTTCCCCGGCAGCGATCAGCTATGGCTACACCTTC
J gene: TRBJ1-2
V gene: TRBV19
D gene: -
clone size: many

CDR3 protein: CASSFSTAINTGELFF
CDR3 DNA: TGTGCCAGCAGTTTTAGCACAGCTATTAACACCGGGGAGCTGTTTTTT
J gene: TRBJ2-2
V gene: TRBV27
D gene: -
clone size: -

CDR3 protein: CASRPRGRNSYEQYF
CDR3 DNA: TGTGCCAGCAGACCCCGGGGCCGAAACTCCTACGAGCAGTACTTC
J gene: TRBJ2-7
V gene: TRBV6-2/TRBV6-3
D gene: -
clone size: many

CDR3 protein: CAISESYGYTF
CDR3 DNA: TGTGCCATCAGTGAGTCGTATGGCTACACCTTC
J gene: TRBJ1-2
V gene: TRBV10-3
D gene: -
clone size: -

CDR3 protein: CSASGVKTQYF
CDR3 DNA: TGCAGTGCTAGCGGGGTGAAGACCCAGTACTTC
J gene: TRBJ2-5
V gene: TRBV20-1
D gene: -
clone size: -

CDR3 protein: CASSWPGNQPQHF
CDR3 DNA: TGTGCCAGCAGTTGGCCAGGCAATCAGCCCCAGCATTTT
J gene: TRBJ1-5
V gene: TRBV6-2/TRBV6-3
D gene: -
clone size: -

CDR3 protein: CASSPGQGVITLHF
CDR3 DNA: TGTGCCAGCAGCCCGGGACAGGGGGTTATCACCCTCCACTTT
J gene: TRBJ1-6
V gene: TRBV28
D gene: TRBD1
clone size: -

CDR3 protein: CATSDGYTEAFF
CDR3 DNA: TGTGCCACCTCGGACGGGTACACTGAAGCTTTCTTT
J gene: TRBJ1-1
V gene: TRBV28
D gene: -
clone size: -

CDR3 protein: CASSPGTINTGELFF
CDR3 DNA: TGCGCCAGCAGCCCCGGGACCATAAACACCGGGGAGCTGTTTTTT
J gene: TRBJ2-2
V gene: TRBV5-1
D gene: -
clone size: many

CDR3 protein: CASSPPQGRSGYTF
CDR3 DNA: TGTGCCAGCAGTCCACCCCAGGGGAGGAGTGGCTACACCTTC
J gene: TRBJ1-2
V gene: TRBV28
D gene: -
clone size: many

CDR3 protein: CASSFWEGKEETQYF
CDR3 DNA: TGTGCCAGCAGTTTCTGGGAGGGCAAAGAAGAGACCCAGTACTTC
J gene: TRBJ2-5
V gene: TRBV28
D gene: TRBD2
clone size: -

CDR3 protein: CSVSTGVKAEAFF
CDR3 DNA: TGCAGCGTCTCGACAGGGGTGAAGGCTGAAGCTTTCTTT
J gene: TRBJ1-1
V gene: TRBV29-1
D gene: TRBD1
clone size: -

CDR3 protein: CASSLYAASGNTIYF
CDR3 DNA: TGTGCCAGCAGTTTATATGCGGCGTCTGGAAACACCATATATTTT
J gene: TRBJ1-3
V gene: TRBV12-3/TRBV12-4
D gene: -
clone size: once